Listed below are T cell receptor beta chains from one sample, sequenced in a study of OX40 agonist ivuxolimab in advanced cancers. Measured with immunoSEQ multiplex PCR; TCRdb has only the in-frame clones, and not every one. In the table there are under 80,000 clones, 92% of which are singletons. The material sequenced was CD4+ or CD8+ T cells sorted from blood, taken in a trial of the OX40 agonist ivuxolimab. These receptors all stem from an adult with an advanced solid tumor such as melanoma, head and neck, liver or kidney cancer. Each CDR3 is given with its conserved first and last residue. The D gene is left open where the match is weak. For some rows the clone size is stated as once, few or many, or as a class when expanded; others skip it.

>-|TRBJ1-2|TRBV27|-
CASSLGGAVGYGYTF
TGTGCCAGCAGTTTAGGGGGGGCAGTCGGCTATGGCTACACCTTC
>-|TRBJ2-7|TRBV9|-
CASSLGTAVGYEQYF
TGTGCCAGCAGCTTGGGGACGGCCGTAGGCTACGAGCAGTACTTC
>-|TRBJ2-2|TRBV7-8|-
CASSLVWGSENTGELFF
TGTGCCAGCAGCTTAGTCTGGGGCAGCGAGAACACCGGGGAGCTGTTTTTT
>-|TRBJ1-1|TRBV21-1|-
CASSKGRRAGTEAFF
TGTGCCAGCAGCAAAGGTCGCAGGGCTGGGACTGAAGCTTTCTTT
>-|TRBJ1-3|TRBV6-6|-
CASSRPEQGGNTIYF
TGTGCCAGCAGTCGCCCCGAACAGGGTGGAAACACCATATATTTT
>-|TRBJ1-5|TRBV27|-
CASSFGQSKPQHF
TGTGCCAGCAGTTTCGGCCAGTCCAAGCCCCAGCATTTT
>-|TRBJ1-6|TRBV30|TRBD1
CAWSPGTGNSPLHF
TGTGCCTGGAGCCCCGGGACAGGGAATTCACCCCTCCACTTT
>-|TRBJ1-3|TRBV27|-
CASSLSHPSGNTIYF
TGTGCCAGCAGTTTATCGCATCCCTCTGGAAACACCATATATTTT
>-|TRBJ1-4|TRBV11-2|TRBD1
CASSSRDRRNEKLFF
TGTGCCAGCAGCTCCCGGGACAGGAGGAATGAAAAACTGTTTTTT
>-|TRBJ1-2|TRBV9|-
CASSVAGQGNGYTF
TGTGCCAGCAGCGTAGCCGGTCAGGGTAATGGCTACACCTTC
>-|TRBJ2-2|TRBV10-3|-
CAISESDPPGTGELFF
TGTGCCATCAGTGAGTCCGATCCCCCGGGGACCGGGGAGCTGTTTTTT
>-|TRBJ2-3|TRBV7-9|-
CASSWGWAETDTQYF
TGTGCCAGCAGCTGGGGCTGGGCGGAGACAGATACGCAGTATTTT
>-|TRBJ2-1|TRBV7-9|-
CASSLLQGTYNEQFF
TGTGCCAGCAGCTTACTTCAGGGGACCTACAATGAGCAGTTCTTC
>-|TRBJ2-7|TRBV5-1|-
CASSLGFGGQIYEQYF
TGCGCCAGCAGCTTGGGGTTCGGGGGTCAAATCTACGAGCAGTACTTC
>-|TRBJ2-3|TRBV16|-
CASSQSTGSLVDTQYF
TGTGCCAGCAGCCAATCAACAGGGAGCTTGGTAGATACGCAGTATTTT
>-|TRBJ2-2|TRBV19|-
CASTHETGRRELFF
TGTGCCAGTACCCACGAAACGGGGAGAAGGGAGCTGTTTTTT
>-|TRBJ2-7|TRBV29-1|-
CSVDGEGTGIPEQYF
TGCAGCGTTGATGGGGAAGGGACCGGAATTCCCGAGCAGTACTTC
>-|TRBJ2-1|TRBV7-2|TRBD1
CASSSGGFEQFF
TGTGCCAGCAGCTCAGGGGGCTTTGAGCAGTTCTTC
>-|TRBJ1-1|TRBV6-5|-
CASSSGTGNTEAFF
TGTGCCAGCAGCTCCGGGACGGGGAACACTGAAGCTTTCTTT
>-|TRBJ2-5|TRBV7-9|TRBD2
CASTRGGLGETQYF
TGTGCCAGCACCCGGGGGGGACTTGGGGAGACCCAGTACTTC
>-|TRBJ2-7|TRBV7-4|TRBD2
CASRPSGGPNYEQYF
TGTGCCAGCAGGCCCAGCGGGGGGCCCAACTACGAGCAGTACTTC
>-|TRBJ2-2|TRBV9|-
CASSPPEVTGELFF
TGTGCCAGCAGCCCTCCAGAGGTCACCGGGGAGCTGTTTTTT
>-|TRBJ2-5|TRBV6-1|-
CASAAPSRPTETQYF
TGTGCCAGTGCGGCCCCCTCGCGCCCGACGGAGACCCAGTACTTC
>-|TRBJ1-2|TRBV14|-
CASSQGRVTWGSGGYTF
TGTGCCAGCAGCCAAGGCCGAGTGACTTGGGGCTCTGGGGGCTACACCTTC
>once|TRBJ2-7|TRBV14|-
CASSPGLISYEQYF
TGTGCCAGCAGCCCGGGACTGATTTCCTACGAGCAGTACTTC
>few|TRBJ1-1|TRBV10-3|TRBD1
CAILGQGNTEAFF
TGTGCCATCTTGGGACAGGGGAACACTGAAGCTTTCTTT
>-|TRBJ2-3|TRBV4-1|-
CASSPNLEVTQYF
TGCGCCAGCAGCCCGAACTTGGAGGTTACGCAGTATTTT
>-|TRBJ2-1|TRBV27|-
CASSWGSDNEQFF
TGTGCCAGCAGTTGGGGATCCGACAATGAGCAGTTCTTC
>-|TRBJ2-5|TRBV5-6|TRBD1
CASSFGQADETQYF
TGTGCCAGCAGCTTCGGACAGGCCGACGAGACCCAGTACTTC
>-|TRBJ2-1|TRBV4-3|-
CASSQDGSGYNEQFF
TGCGCCAGCAGCCAAGATGGTAGCGGCTACAATGAGCAGTTCTTC
>-|TRBJ2-7|TRBV4-1|-
CASSQTQKEGYEQYF
TGCGCCAGCAGCCAAACCCAAAAGGAAGGATACGAGCAGTACTTC
>-|TRBJ2-3|TRBV7-3|-
CASSPGLKSVGADTQYF
TGTGCCAGCAGCCCAGGACTTAAGTCTGTCGGCGCAGATACGCAGTATTTT
>-|TRBJ2-1|TRBV9|TRBD1
CASSDGTGWYNEQFF
TGTGCCAGCAGCGATGGGACAGGGTGGTACAATGAGCAGTTCTTC
>-|TRBJ2-7|TRBV7-9|TRBD2
CASSSPGLAAPYEQYF
TGTGCCAGCAGCTCCCCCGGACTAGCGGCCCCCTACGAGCAGTACTTC
>-|TRBJ2-1|TRBV18|TRBD2
CASSPPREPNEQFF
TGTGCCAGCTCACCACCGCGGGAGCCGAATGAGCAGTTCTTC
>-|TRBJ2-1|TRBV7-6|-
CASSLEPGQDNEQFF
TGTGCCAGCAGCTTAGAGCCCGGACAAGACAATGAGCAGTTCTTC
>-|TRBJ1-2|TRBV7-9|-
CASSLGGPVYGYTF
TGTGCCAGCAGCTTGGGAGGACCGGTCTATGGCTACACCTTC
>-|TRBJ2-3|TRBV5-1|-
CASSSQLSRTDTQYF
TGCGCCAGCAGCTCCCAACTATCACGCACAGATACGCAGTATTTT
>once|TRBJ2-7|TRBV27|TRBD2
CASSAGLAGSEQYF
TGTGCCAGCAGTGCGGGACTAGCGGGGAGCGAGCAGTACTTC
>-|TRBJ1-6|TRBV6-5|-
CASSYEQGNSPLHF
TGTGCCAGCAGTTACGAACAGGGCAATTCACCCCTCCACTTT